This is a list of T cell receptor beta chains from one sample in a study of shared clonotypes between healthy human individuals. TCRdb's table, derived via immunoSEQ multiplex PCR, lists solely in-frame clones and lacks some. The data contain hundreds of thousands of clones, about 96% of them seen just once; the ten biggest clones take up more than 0.085%. The sequencing sample was made of naive CD8+ T cells sorted from blood. These receptors originate from a woman aged 25 to 39 in good health. Both conserved end residues are part of each CDR3. The D gene is left open where the match is weak. Not every row has a clone size; where given, it reads once, few, many or a size class.

d_call: TRBD2; v_call: TRBV19; clone_size: .; j_call: TRBJ2-2; cdr3_aa: CASTPSAGTSGPNTGELFF; cdr3_nt: TGTGCCAGTACTCCGAGTGCCGGGACTAGCGGGCCGAACACCGGGGAGCTGTTTTTT
d_call: TRBD1; v_call: TRBV28; clone_size: once; j_call: TRBJ1-2; cdr3_aa: CASSPRTGPYGYTF; cdr3_nt: TGTGCCAGCAGTCCAAGGACAGGGCCTTATGGCTACACCTTC
d_call: .; v_call: TRBV9; clone_size: .; j_call: TRBJ2-3; cdr3_aa: CASSAPRFGGTSTDTQYF; cdr3_nt: TGTGCCAGCAGCGCTCCACGTTTTGGCGGAACTAGCACAGATACGCAGTATTTT
d_call: .; v_call: TRBV5-1; clone_size: .; j_call: TRBJ2-1; cdr3_aa: CASSLGGFSEQFF; cdr3_nt: TGCGCCAGCAGCTTGGGTGGATTTAGTGAGCAGTTCTTC
d_call: .; v_call: TRBV2; clone_size: .; j_call: TRBJ2-7; cdr3_aa: CASSSLHEQYF; cdr3_nt: TGTGCCAGCAGTTCGTTGCACGAGCAGTACTTC
d_call: TRBD1; v_call: TRBV2; clone_size: once; j_call: TRBJ2-5; cdr3_aa: CASSHRRQGGQETQYF; cdr3_nt: TGTGCCAGCTCCCATCGACGACAGGGGGGCCAAGAGACCCAGTACTTC
d_call: .; v_call: TRBV11-2; clone_size: .; j_call: TRBJ1-4; cdr3_aa: CASSLVQVKEKLFF; cdr3_nt: TGTGCCAGCAGCTTAGTACAGGTTAAGGAAAAACTGTTTTTT
d_call: .; v_call: TRBV7-9; clone_size: .; j_call: TRBJ2-3; cdr3_aa: CASSPPNRDSDTQYF; cdr3_nt: TGTGCCAGCAGCCCGCCCAATCGGGACTCAGATACGCAGTATTTT
d_call: .; v_call: TRBV10-1; clone_size: once; j_call: TRBJ2-7; cdr3_aa: CASSPGPSYEQYF; cdr3_nt: TGCGCCAGCAGCCCGGGACCCTCCTACGAGCAGTACTTC
d_call: TRBD1; v_call: TRBV5-4; clone_size: .; j_call: TRBJ1-1; cdr3_aa: CASSPTGLNTEAFF; cdr3_nt: TGTGCCAGCAGCCCGACAGGGCTGAACACTGAAGCTTTCTTT
d_call: TRBD2; v_call: TRBV6-4; clone_size: .; j_call: TRBJ2-1; cdr3_aa: CASSVLAASYNEQFF; cdr3_nt: TGTGCCAGCAGTGTCCTAGCGGCCTCCTACAATGAGCAGTTCTTC
d_call: TRBD1; v_call: TRBV9; clone_size: .; j_call: TRBJ1-2; cdr3_aa: CASSEGQGHGYTF; cdr3_nt: TGTGCCAGCAGCGAGGGACAGGGCCATGGCTACACCTTC
d_call: TRBD1; v_call: TRBV11-2; clone_size: .; j_call: TRBJ2-7; cdr3_aa: CASSNRDRAPYEQYF; cdr3_nt: TGTGCCAGCAGCAACCGGGACAGGGCCCCCTACGAGCAGTACTTC
d_call: TRBD2; v_call: TRBV15; clone_size: .; j_call: TRBJ2-2; cdr3_aa: CATSTTSGGVTGELFF; cdr3_nt: TGTGCCACCAGCACCACTAGCGGAGGGGTCACCGGGGAGCTGTTTTTT
d_call: TRBD1; v_call: TRBV7-6; clone_size: .; j_call: TRBJ2-2; cdr3_aa: CASSRGTGQNTGELFF; cdr3_nt: TGTGCCAGCAGCCGAGGGACAGGACAAAACACCGGGGAGCTGTTTTTT
d_call: .; v_call: TRBV4-2; clone_size: .; j_call: TRBJ2-1; cdr3_aa: CASSLGSYNEQFF; cdr3_nt: TGTGCCAGCAGCCTGGGCTCCTACAATGAGCAGTTCTTC
d_call: .; v_call: TRBV5-1; clone_size: .; j_call: TRBJ2-7; cdr3_aa: CASSPNRVMRGPNEQYF; cdr3_nt: TGCGCCAGCAGCCCAAATCGGGTTATGCGGGGGCCCAACGAGCAGTACTTC
d_call: TRBD2; v_call: TRBV6-5; clone_size: .; j_call: TRBJ2-3; cdr3_aa: CASSYLTSGITDTQYF; cdr3_nt: TGTGCCAGCAGTTACTTGACTAGCGGTATCACAGATACGCAGTATTTT
d_call: .; v_call: TRBV11-2; clone_size: .; j_call: TRBJ2-1; cdr3_aa: CASSLVFGLGNEQFF; cdr3_nt: TGTGCCAGCAGCTTAGTCTTCGGGTTAGGCAATGAGCAGTTCTTC
d_call: TRBD1; v_call: TRBV28; clone_size: .; j_call: TRBJ2-7; cdr3_aa: CASSGQAYEQYF; cdr3_nt: TGTGCCAGCAGTGGACAGGCCTACGAGCAGTACTTC
d_call: .; v_call: TRBV11-3; clone_size: .; j_call: TRBJ2-7; cdr3_aa: CASTAKGASGFYEQYF; cdr3_nt: TGTGCCAGCACCGCAAAGGGGGCTAGCGGATTCTACGAGCAGTACTTC
d_call: TRBD2; v_call: TRBV27; clone_size: .; j_call: TRBJ2-7; cdr3_aa: CASSSSGSFHEQYF; cdr3_nt: TGTGCCAGCAGTTCCAGCGGGAGTTTTCACGAGCAGTACTTC
d_call: .; v_call: TRBV29-1; clone_size: .; j_call: TRBJ2-1; cdr3_aa: CSVDNPYKVTGNEQFF; cdr3_nt: TGCAGCGTTGATAACCCATATAAAGTTACCGGGAATGAGCAGTTCTTC
d_call: .; v_call: TRBV15; clone_size: .; j_call: TRBJ2-3; cdr3_aa: CATSRTGNADTQYF; cdr3_nt: TGTGCCACCAGCAGAACGGGGAACGCAGATACGCAGTATTTT
d_call: TRBD1; v_call: TRBV6-4; clone_size: few; j_call: TRBJ1-1; cdr3_aa: CASRSPDRASHTEAFF; cdr3_nt: TGTGCCAGCAGGTCTCCGGACAGGGCGAGCCACACTGAAGCTTTCTTT
d_call: .; v_call: TRBV28; clone_size: .; j_call: TRBJ2-2; cdr3_aa: CASSLRGWSGELFF; cdr3_nt: TGTGCCAGCAGTTTACGGGGTTGGTCCGGGGAGCTGTTTTTT
d_call: TRBD2; v_call: TRBV6-6; clone_size: .; j_call: TRBJ2-7; cdr3_aa: CASSSLAGPSYEQYF; cdr3_nt: TGTGCCAGCAGTTCACTAGCGGGGCCTTCCTACGAGCAGTACTTC
d_call: .; v_call: TRBV15; clone_size: .; j_call: TRBJ2-7; cdr3_aa: CATSRDRPAALYEQYF; cdr3_nt: TGTGCCACCAGCAGAGATCGTCCAGCGGCCCTTTACGAGCAGTACTTC
d_call: TRBD1; v_call: TRBV4-1; clone_size: .; j_call: TRBJ2-2; cdr3_aa: CASSLRTGTNTGELFF; cdr3_nt: TGCGCCAGCAGCCTTCGGACAGGGACGAACACCGGGGAGCTGTTTTTT
d_call: .; v_call: TRBV19; clone_size: .; j_call: TRBJ2-2; cdr3_aa: CASSAPENTGELFF; cdr3_nt: TGTGCCAGTAGTGCCCCTGAGAACACCGGGGAGCTGTTTTTT
d_call: TRBD1; v_call: TRBV27; clone_size: .; j_call: TRBJ1-2; cdr3_aa: CASRTGGRGYTF; cdr3_nt: TGTGCCAGCAGGACAGGGGGCCGAGGCTACACCTTC
d_call: TRBD1; v_call: TRBV7-9; clone_size: .; j_call: TRBJ2-1; cdr3_aa: CASSLQGEFDEQFF; cdr3_nt: TGTGCCAGCAGCCTACAGGGGGAGTTTGATGAGCAGTTCTTC
d_call: TRBD2; v_call: TRBV10-2; clone_size: .; j_call: TRBJ2-1; cdr3_aa: CASSIATSGQYNEQFF; cdr3_nt: TGCGCCAGCAGTATAGCGACTAGCGGGCAATACAATGAGCAGTTCTTC
d_call: TRBD2; v_call: TRBV13; clone_size: once; j_call: TRBJ2-7; cdr3_aa: CASSPRAGGSYEQYF; cdr3_nt: TGTGCCAGCAGCCCCCGAGCGGGGGGCAGCTACGAGCAGTACTTC
d_call: .; v_call: TRBV2; clone_size: .; j_call: TRBJ2-5; cdr3_aa: CASSVEGPSYQETQYF; cdr3_nt: TGTGCCAGCAGTGTAGAGGGACCCTCGTACCAAGAGACCCAGTACTTC
d_call: TRBD2; v_call: TRBV27; clone_size: .; j_call: TRBJ2-5; cdr3_aa: CASSLASGRAWGTQYF; cdr3_nt: TGTGCCAGCAGTTTAGCTAGCGGGAGGGCTTGGGGGACCCAGTACTTC
d_call: .; v_call: TRBV5-5; clone_size: .; j_call: TRBJ2-2; cdr3_aa: CASSLDQNTGELFF; cdr3_nt: TGTGCCAGCAGCTTGGACCAGAACACCGGGGAGCTGTTTTTT
d_call: .; v_call: TRBV2; clone_size: .; j_call: TRBJ2-7; cdr3_aa: CASSEGVGTPTLYEQYF; cdr3_nt: TGTGCCAGCAGTGAAGGAGTAGGGACACCTACTCTCTACGAGCAGTACTTC
d_call: .; v_call: TRBV5-4; clone_size: .; j_call: TRBJ2-5; cdr3_aa: CASSTAEQETQYF; cdr3_nt: TGTGCCAGCAGCACCGCAGAGCAAGAGACCCAGTACTTC
d_call: .; v_call: TRBV29-1; clone_size: .; j_call: TRBJ2-7; cdr3_aa: CSAGTEYEQYF; cdr3_nt: TGCAGCGCCGGGACTGAGTACGAGCAGTACTTC
d_call: .; v_call: TRBV2; clone_size: once; j_call: TRBJ1-5; cdr3_aa: CASRDSNSNQPQHF; cdr3_nt: TGTGCCAGCAGGGACAGTAATAGCAATCAGCCCCAGCATTTT
d_call: TRBD2; v_call: TRBV27; clone_size: .; j_call: TRBJ2-1; cdr3_aa: CASSPTPSGADNEQFF; cdr3_nt: TGTGCCAGCAGTCCGACACCTAGCGGAGCGGACAATGAGCAGTTCTTC
d_call: .; v_call: TRBV19; clone_size: .; j_call: TRBJ1-5; cdr3_aa: CASSIWGGGQPQHF; cdr3_nt: TGTGCCAGTAGTATATGGGGCGGGGGTCAGCCCCAGCATTTT
d_call: .; v_call: TRBV25-1; clone_size: .; j_call: TRBJ2-3; cdr3_aa: CASGLQDTQYF; cdr3_nt: TGTGCCAGCGGATTACAAGATACGCAGTATTTT
d_call: .; v_call: TRBV4-1; clone_size: .; j_call: TRBJ2-2; cdr3_aa: CASSQDLISNTGELFF; cdr3_nt: TGCGCCAGCAGCCAAGATCTCATCTCGAACACCGGGGAGCTGTTTTTT
d_call: .; v_call: TRBV27; clone_size: .; j_call: TRBJ2-7; cdr3_aa: CASSLDDGPYNVQYF; cdr3_nt: TGTGCCAGCAGTTTAGACGACGGGCCTTACAACGTGCAGTACTTC
d_call: .; v_call: TRBV5-4; clone_size: .; j_call: TRBJ2-1; cdr3_aa: CASSLRTAVYNEQFF; cdr3_nt: TGTGCCAGCAGCTTGCGGACAGCCGTCTACAATGAGCAGTTCTTC
d_call: .; v_call: TRBV12-5; clone_size: once; j_call: TRBJ1-2; cdr3_aa: CAKKKGDYGYTF; cdr3_nt: TGTGCTAAAAAGAAGGGGGACTATGGCTACACCTTC
d_call: TRBD1; v_call: TRBV27; clone_size: .; j_call: TRBJ1-1; cdr3_aa: CASSRQGGTEAFF; cdr3_nt: TGTGCCAGCAGTCGACAGGGGGGCACTGAAGCTTTCTTT